The 3 T cell receptor beta chains listed next were all sequenced from one sample in a study of OX40 agonist ivuxolimab in advanced cancers. Assay: immunoSEQ multiplex PCR; the TCRdb copy retains only in-frame clones and omits some. Here the sample spans approximately 49,000 clones, roughly 85% being singletons. The source was CD4+ or CD8+ T cells sorted from blood, collected in a trial of the OX40 agonist ivuxolimab. The receptor source for this set is an adult with an advanced solid tumor such as melanoma, head and neck, liver or kidney cancer.

The CDR3 loop is CASSLGGPSSYEQYV. CDR3 DNA: TGTGCCAGCAGCTTAGGGGGCCCCAGCTCCTACGAGCAGTACGTC. The V call is TRBV7-2, the J call TRBJ2-7, with D tentatively TRBD1 (5 bases). CDR3 length equals 15 residues. The germline V and J ends were trimmed by 1 base and 0 bases, with 10 bases remaining between them. Germline V lookup: CDR1 SGHTA, CDR2 FQGNSA.

J is TRBJ2-3 and V is TRBV4-3; tentatively, D is TRBD2 (6 bases). Trimming cost V 1 base and J 2 bases, with 13 bases left between them. The CDR3 totals 16 residues. Germline V gives CDR1 LGHNA, CDR2 YSLEER. The CDR3, as DNA: TGCGCCAGCAGCCAAGCTGGGACTGAGAACACAGATACGCAGTATTTT. Amino acids: CASSQAGTENTDTQYF.

The chain combines TRBV7-6 with TRBJ2-3, with D unclear. Trimming took off 2 bases at V and 4 bases at J, with 13 bases between the two ends. This CDR3 has 15 amino acids. Germline V gives CDR1 SGHVS, CDR2 FNYEAQ. DNA of the CDR3: TGTGCCAGCAGCTTATCGTCCTTATTCTCAGATACGCAGTATTTT. It yields the protein CASSLSSLFSDTQYF.